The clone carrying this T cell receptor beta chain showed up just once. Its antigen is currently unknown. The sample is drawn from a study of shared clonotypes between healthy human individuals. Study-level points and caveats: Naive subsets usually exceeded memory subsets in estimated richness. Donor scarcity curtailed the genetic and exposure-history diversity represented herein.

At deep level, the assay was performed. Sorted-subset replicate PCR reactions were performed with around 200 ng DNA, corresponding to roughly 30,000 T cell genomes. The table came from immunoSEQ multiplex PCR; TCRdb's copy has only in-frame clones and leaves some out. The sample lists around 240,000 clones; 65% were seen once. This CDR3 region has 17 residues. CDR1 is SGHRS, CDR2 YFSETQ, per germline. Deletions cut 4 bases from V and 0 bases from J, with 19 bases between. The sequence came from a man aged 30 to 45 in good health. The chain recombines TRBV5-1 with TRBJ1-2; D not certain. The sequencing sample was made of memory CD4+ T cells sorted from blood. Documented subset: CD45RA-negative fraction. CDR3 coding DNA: TGCGCCAGCAGCGGATCTCTGCTTATCGCCTCTAACTATGGCTACACCTTC. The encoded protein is CASSGSLLIASNYGYTF. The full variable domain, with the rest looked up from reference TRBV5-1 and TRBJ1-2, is KAGVTQTPRYLIKTRGQQVTLSCSPISGHRSVSWYQQTPGQGLQFLFEYFSETQRNKGNFPGRFSGRQFSNSRSEMNVSTLELGDSALYLCASSGSLLIASNYGYTFGSGTRLTVV.